This record concerns one TCR beta chain sequence. Its specificity is not known. Germline-derived CDR1 and CDR2 are ENHRY and SYGVKD. The CDR3 is 15 residues long. V was pared by 2 bases and J by 4 bases, with 6 bases of the junction left unmatched. In TCRdb, the RACE reads were re-called with MiXCR into one record per CDR3 protein. This repertoire shows under 55,000 distinct CDR3 sequences, roughly a tenth found once; its top ten account for roughly 15%. These data are taken from a study of human T cells and chemical hapten exposure. Study background: The patients, most of them female, presented with alopecia areata, totalis or universalis. Notes on the study in general: The donor cohort had alopecia, so its immune response may not match that of healthy people. Expanded TCR counts at PT1 went up together with patch test score, a positive correlation.

Time point noted: patch test 3, about 24 weeks after DPC sensitization. The treatment denotes: therapeutic diphenylcyclopropenone sensitization with weekly scalp DPC. The V call is TRBV10-3, the J call TRBJ1-1; 8 bases line up with TRBD1. The specimen was whole blood, collected in connection with sensitization to the hapten diphenylcyclopropenone (DPC). This TCR was recovered from a woman aged 35 to 49 with alopecia areata. Some clones in this sample may be carry-over from other donors' samples. CDR3 protein: CAISELTGGPTEAFF. The CDR3 DNA follows: TGTGCCATCAGTGAGCTAACAGGGGGACCCACTGAAGCTTTCTTT.